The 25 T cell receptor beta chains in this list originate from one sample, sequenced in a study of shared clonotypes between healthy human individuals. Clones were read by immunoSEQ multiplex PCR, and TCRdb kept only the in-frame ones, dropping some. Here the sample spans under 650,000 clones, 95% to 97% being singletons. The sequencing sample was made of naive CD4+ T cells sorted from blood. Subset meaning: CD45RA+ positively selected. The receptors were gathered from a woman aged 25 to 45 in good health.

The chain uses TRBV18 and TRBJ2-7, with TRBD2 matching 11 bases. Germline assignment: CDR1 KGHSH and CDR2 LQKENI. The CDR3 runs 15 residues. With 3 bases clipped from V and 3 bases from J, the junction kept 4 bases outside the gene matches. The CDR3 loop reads CASSPGTSGNYEQYF. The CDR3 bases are TGTGCCAGCTCACCCGGGACTAGCGGAAACTACGAGCAGTACTTC. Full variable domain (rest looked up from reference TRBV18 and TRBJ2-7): NAGVMQNPRHLVRRRGQEARLRCSPMKGHSHVYWYRQLPEEGLKFMVYLQKENIIDESGMPKERFSAEFPKEGPSILRIQQVVRGDSAAYFCASSPGTSGNYEQYFGPGTRLTVT.

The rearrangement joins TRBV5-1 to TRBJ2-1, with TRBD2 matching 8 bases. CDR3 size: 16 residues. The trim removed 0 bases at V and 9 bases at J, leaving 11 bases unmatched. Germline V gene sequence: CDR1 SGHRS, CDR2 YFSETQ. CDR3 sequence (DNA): TGCGCCAGCAGCTTGGCCGCGGGAGGATCAAGAAGTGAGCAGTTCTTC. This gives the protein CASSLAAGGSRSEQFF.

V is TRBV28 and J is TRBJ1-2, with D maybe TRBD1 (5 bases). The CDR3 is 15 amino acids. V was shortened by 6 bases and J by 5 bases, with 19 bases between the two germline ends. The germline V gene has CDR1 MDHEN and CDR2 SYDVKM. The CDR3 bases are TGTGCCAGCAGCCACGATCCGGCAGGGTCGTATGGCTACACCTTC. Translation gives CASSHDPAGSYGYTF.

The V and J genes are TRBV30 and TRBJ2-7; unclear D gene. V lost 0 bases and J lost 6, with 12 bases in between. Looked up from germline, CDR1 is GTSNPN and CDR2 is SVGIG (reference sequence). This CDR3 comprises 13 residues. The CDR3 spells CAWSVGIFREQYF. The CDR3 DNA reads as TGTGCCTGGAGTGTAGGGATATTCCGCGAGCAGTACTTC.

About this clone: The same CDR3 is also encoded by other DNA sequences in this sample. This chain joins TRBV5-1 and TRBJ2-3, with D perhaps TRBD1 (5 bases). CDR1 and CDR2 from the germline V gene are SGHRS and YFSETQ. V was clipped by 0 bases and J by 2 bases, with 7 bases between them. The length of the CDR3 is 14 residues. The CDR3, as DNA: TGCGCCAGCAGCTTGGGACAGATCACAGATACGCAGTATTTT. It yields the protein CASSLGQITDTQYF.

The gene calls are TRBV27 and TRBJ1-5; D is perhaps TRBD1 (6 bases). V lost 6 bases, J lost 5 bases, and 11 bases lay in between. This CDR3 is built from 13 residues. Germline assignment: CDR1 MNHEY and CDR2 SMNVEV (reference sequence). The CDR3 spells CASRGARYQPQHF. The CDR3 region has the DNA TGTGCCAGCAGGGGGGCACGTTATCAGCCCCAGCATTTT.

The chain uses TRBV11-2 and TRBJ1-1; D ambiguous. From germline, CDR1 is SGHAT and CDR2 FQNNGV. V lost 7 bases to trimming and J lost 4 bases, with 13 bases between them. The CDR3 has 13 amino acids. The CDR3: CASTATASTEAFF. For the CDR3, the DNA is TGTGCCAGCACTGCAACTGCCAGCACTGAAGCTTTCTTT.

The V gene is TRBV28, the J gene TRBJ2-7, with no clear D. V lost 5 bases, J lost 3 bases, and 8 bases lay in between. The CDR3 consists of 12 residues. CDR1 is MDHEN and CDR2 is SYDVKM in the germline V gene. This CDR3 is CASSTGFYEQYF. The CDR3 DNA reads TGTGCCAGCAGTACTGGGTTCTACGAGCAGTACTTC.

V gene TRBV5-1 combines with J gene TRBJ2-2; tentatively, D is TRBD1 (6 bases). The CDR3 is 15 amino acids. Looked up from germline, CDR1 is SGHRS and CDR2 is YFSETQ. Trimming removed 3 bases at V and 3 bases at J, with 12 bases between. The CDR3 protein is CASSSGVVDTGELFF. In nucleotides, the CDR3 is TGCGCCAGCAGCTCAGGGGTTGTGGACACCGGGGAGCTGTTTTTT.

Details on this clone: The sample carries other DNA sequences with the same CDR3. The CDR3 nucleotides read TGTGCCAGCAGTGTGGGCACAGATACGCAGTATTTT. The encoded protein is CASSVGTDTQYF. The chain recombines TRBV9 with TRBJ2-3; no clear D. Per germline, CDR1 SGDLS and CDR2 YYNGEE. With 5 bases removed from V and 1 base from J, the gap between germline ends came to 5 bases. This CDR3 has 12 amino acids.

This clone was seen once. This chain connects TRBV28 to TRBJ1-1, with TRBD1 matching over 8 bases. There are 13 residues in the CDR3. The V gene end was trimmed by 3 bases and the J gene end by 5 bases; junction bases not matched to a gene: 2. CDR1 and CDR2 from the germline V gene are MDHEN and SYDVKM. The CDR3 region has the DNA TGTGCCAGCAGTTTGCAGGGGGCAACTGAAGCTTTCTTT. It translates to CASSLQGATEAFF.

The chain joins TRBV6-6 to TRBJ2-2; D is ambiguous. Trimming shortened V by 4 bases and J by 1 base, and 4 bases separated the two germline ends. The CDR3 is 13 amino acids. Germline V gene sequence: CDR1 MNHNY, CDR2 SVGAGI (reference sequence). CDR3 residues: CASSFENTGELFF. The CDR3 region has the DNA TGTGCCAGCAGTTTCGAGAACACCGGGGAGCTGTTTTTT.

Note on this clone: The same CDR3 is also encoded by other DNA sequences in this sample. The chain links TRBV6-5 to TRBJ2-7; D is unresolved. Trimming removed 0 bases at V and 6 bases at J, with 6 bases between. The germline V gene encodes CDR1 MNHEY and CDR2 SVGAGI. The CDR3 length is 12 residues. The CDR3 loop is CASSYSTGEQYF. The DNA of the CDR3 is TGTGCCAGCAGTTACTCTACGGGCGAGCAGTACTTC.

CDR3 in amino acids: CASSARSLGWGPSTDTQYF. CDR3 in DNA: TGTGCCAGCAGCGCGCGCTCCTTGGGATGGGGGCCTAGCACAGATACGCAGTATTTT. The rearrangement joins TRBV9 to TRBJ2-3; D possibly corresponds to TRBD1 (6 bases). The CDR3 totals 19 residues. The V end was cut by 3 bases, the J end by 0 bases, with 23 bases between. Germline CDR1 reads SGDLS; CDR2 reads YYNGEE.

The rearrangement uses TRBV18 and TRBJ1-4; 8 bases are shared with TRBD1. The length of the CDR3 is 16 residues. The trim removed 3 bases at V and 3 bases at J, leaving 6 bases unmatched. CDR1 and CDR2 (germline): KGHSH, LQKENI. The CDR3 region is CASSPNSQGANEKLFF. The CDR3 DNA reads TGTGCCAGCTCACCGAACTCACAGGGGGCTAATGAAAAACTGTTTTTT.

CDR3: CASSASSGQARKVGELFF. The CDR3 DNA follows: TGTGCCAGCAGCGCTAGTTCCGGACAGGCCCGGAAAGTCGGGGAGCTGTTTTTT. The rearrangement joins TRBV9 to TRBJ2-2, with 7 nucleotides matching TRBD1. The germline gives CDR1 SGDLS, CDR2 YYNGEE. The CDR3 spans 18 residues. V lost 3 bases and J lost 7; bases outside the gene matches: 18.

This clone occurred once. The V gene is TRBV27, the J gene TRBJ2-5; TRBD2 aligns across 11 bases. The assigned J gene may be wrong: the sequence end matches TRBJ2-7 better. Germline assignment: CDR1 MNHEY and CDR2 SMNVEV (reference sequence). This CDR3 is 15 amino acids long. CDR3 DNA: TGTGCCAGCAGTCCCTTGGGACTAGCGGCCTACGAGCAGTACTTC. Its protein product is CASSPLGLAAYEQYF.

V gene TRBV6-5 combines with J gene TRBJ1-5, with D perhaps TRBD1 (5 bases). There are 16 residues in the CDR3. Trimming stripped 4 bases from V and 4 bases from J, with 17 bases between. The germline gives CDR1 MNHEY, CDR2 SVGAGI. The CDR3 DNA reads TGTGCCAGCAGTTCCTCGGACGGGGCTGGTAATCAGCCCCAGCATTTT. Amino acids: CASSSSDGAGNQPQHF.

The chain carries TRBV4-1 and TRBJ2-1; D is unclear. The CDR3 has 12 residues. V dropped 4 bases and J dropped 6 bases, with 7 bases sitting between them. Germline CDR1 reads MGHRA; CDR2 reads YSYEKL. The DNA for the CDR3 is TGCGCCAGCAGCCTAGAGTCCAATGAGCAGTTCTTC. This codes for CASSLESNEQFF.

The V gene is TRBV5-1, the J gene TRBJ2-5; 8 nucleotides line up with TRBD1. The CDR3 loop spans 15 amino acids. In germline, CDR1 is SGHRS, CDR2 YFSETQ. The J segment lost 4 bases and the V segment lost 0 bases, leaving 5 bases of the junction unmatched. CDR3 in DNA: TGCGCCAGCAGCTTGGGGCAGGGGGCCCGAGAGACCCAGTACTTC. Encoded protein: CASSLGQGARETQYF.

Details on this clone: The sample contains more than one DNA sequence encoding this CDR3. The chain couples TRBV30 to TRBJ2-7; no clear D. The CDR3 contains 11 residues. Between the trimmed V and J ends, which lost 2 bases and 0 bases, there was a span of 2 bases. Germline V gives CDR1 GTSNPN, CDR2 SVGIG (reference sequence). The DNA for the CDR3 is TGTGCCTGGAGTAGCTCCTACGAGCAGTACTTC. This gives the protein CAWSSSYEQYF.

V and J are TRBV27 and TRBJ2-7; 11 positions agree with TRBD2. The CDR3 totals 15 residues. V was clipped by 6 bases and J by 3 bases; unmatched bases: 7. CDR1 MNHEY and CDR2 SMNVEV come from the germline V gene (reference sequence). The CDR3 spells CASSHGTSGNYEQYF. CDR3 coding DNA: TGTGCCAGCAGCCACGGGACTAGCGGTAACTACGAGCAGTACTTC.

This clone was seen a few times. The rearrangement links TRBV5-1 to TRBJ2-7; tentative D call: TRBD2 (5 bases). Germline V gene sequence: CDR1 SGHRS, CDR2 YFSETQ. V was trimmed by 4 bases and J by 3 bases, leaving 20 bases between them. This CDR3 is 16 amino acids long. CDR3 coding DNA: TGCGCCAGCAGCCGAGGGATCGACACAGACGGCTACGAGCAGTACTTC. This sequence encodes CASSRGIDTDGYEQYF.

This CDR3 is CASSFRGRGTDTQYF. The CDR3 bases are TGTGCCAGCAGTTTCCGGGGCAGGGGGACAGATACGCAGTATTTT. This sequence joins TRBV28 and TRBJ2-3; 7 bases are a match to TRBD1. The CDR3 runs to 15 residues. Per germline, CDR1 MDHEN and CDR2 SYDVKM. V was clipped by 3 bases and J by 3 bases; unmatched bases: 6.

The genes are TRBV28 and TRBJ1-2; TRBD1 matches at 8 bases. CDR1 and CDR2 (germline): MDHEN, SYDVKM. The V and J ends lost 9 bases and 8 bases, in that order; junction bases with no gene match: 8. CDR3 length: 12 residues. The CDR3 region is CASLQGARGYTF. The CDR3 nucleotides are TGTGCCAGTCTTCAGGGGGCGCGAGGCTACACCTTC.